The rows below give T cell receptor beta chains drawn from one sample of a study of cytomegalovirus exposure and HLA in healthy donors. Only in-frame clones appear in the TCRdb table, and some are missing; sequencing was by immunoSEQ multiplex PCR. The sample has some 47,000 clones. The specimen sequenced was PBMCs. The receptor set was obtained from a woman between 40 and 50 years old in good health and CMV-seronegative. Both conserved end residues are part of each CDR3.

v_gene	j_gene	len	CDR3aa
TRBV7-2	TRBJ2-7	15	CASSTPRTAAYEQYF
TRBV11-3	TRBJ1-2	14	CATSGTGPRDGYTF
TRBV30	TRBJ1-5	14	CAWSEATGGQPQHF
TRBV6-5	TRBJ2-7	14	CASSYSTSSYEQYF
TRBV18	TRBJ2-7	13	CASSPDRVYEQYF
TRBV19	TRBJ2-7	15	CASRYSGGLTYEQYF
TRBV7-3	TRBJ2-5	15	CASSPGGTSRETQYF
TRBV6-5	-	13	CATKSGREYEQYF
TRBV5-1	TRBJ1-2	15	CASSLQTGANYGYTF
TRBV5-1	TRBJ2-1	16	CASSFNTMSRLDEQFF
TRBV10-3	TRBJ2-3	11	CATVSTDTQYF
TRBV19	TRBJ2-1	14	CASSIGGGRDEQFF
TRBV2	TRBJ1-1	16	CASSIRQGNLNTEAFF
TRBV29-1	TRBJ2-7	12	CSITGEAYEQYF
TRBV4-3	TRBJ1-1	14	CASSQAGRNTEAFF
TRBV23-1	TRBJ1-1	15	CASISTGTGVAEAFF
TRBV4-1	TRBJ1-2	13	CASSQAGSSGYTF
TRBV30	TRBJ1-3	13	CAWSRGIGNTIYF
TRBV19	TRBJ1-1	16	CASVGGDRGRDTEAFF
TRBV19	TRBJ2-7	13	CASSIAGAYEQYF
TRBV6-1	TRBJ2-7	15	CASAAPGYGTYEQYF
TRBV7-8	TRBJ1-2	13	CASSLDGDYGYTF
TRBV4-2	TRBJ2-2	17	CASSQNSGGPNTGELFF
TRBV28	TRBJ1-1	15	CASSLHSGGRTEAFF
TRBV6-5	TRBJ2-1	16	CASSWTSGRSYNEQFF
TRBV6-4	TRBJ2-1	14	CASQDSGGDGEQFF
TRBV5-1	TRBJ2-3	14	CASSRDLSTDTQYF
TRBV9	TRBJ1-2	14	CASSVTGGDYGYTF
TRBV28	TRBJ2-1	14	CASSPLAGNSEQFF
TRBV6-6	TRBJ2-5	14	CASSPRTDEETQYF
TRBV5-1	TRBJ2-3	17	CASSGLAGGTYTDTQYF
TRBV4-1	TRBJ1-5	16	CASSPWTGVSNQPQHF
TRBV18	TRBJ1-1	15	CASSPDRFPNTEAFF
TRBV5-4	TRBJ2-3	14	CASSHHRVSDTQYF
TRBV27	TRBJ2-1	18	CASSPLPGRGRHIDEQFF
TRBV20-1	TRBJ2-1	11	CSAPTVNEQFF
TRBV7-9	TRBJ2-1	17	CASSLAGASGRDNEQFF
TRBV18	TRBJ2-1	14	CASSRLGGTYEQFF
TRBV5-1	TRBJ1-3	16	CASSLAGTLGGNTIYF
TRBV5-1	TRBJ2-1	12	CASSLSQYEQFF
TRBV9	TRBJ2-7	15	CASSPHSSDSYEQYF
TRBV9	TRBJ2-3	15	CASSTGTGSTDTQYF
TRBV5-1	TRBJ1-2	14	CASSLLTDSYGYTF